This T cell receptor beta chain originates from a study of cytomegalovirus exposure and HLA in healthy donors. Regarding the study as a whole: Most sequenced TCRs were rare (though some public TCRs occurred in many donors). In vitro data verified three CMV-associated chains as specific for CMV antigens. Overall, approximately 180 TCR beta chains were annotated as cytomegalovirus-associated.

The assay was immunoSEQ multiplex PCR, and TCRdb's table has in-frame clones only and misses some. The table shows some 50,000 clones, with about 93% occurring only once. Points on this clone: Its target is unknown.

The length of the CDR3 is 13 residues. Germline assignment: CDR1 SGHRS and CDR2 YFSETQ. With 1 base removed from V and 9 bases from J, the gap between germline ends came to 11 bases. The chain couples TRBV5-1 to TRBJ2-1; D is possibly TRBD2 (6 bases). Sequenced input: PBMCs. The TCR was taken from a woman between 18 and 29 years old in good health and CMV-seropositive. This CDR3 reads CASSLIAEGEQFF. CDR3 bases: TGCGCCAGCAGCTTGATCGCGGAGGGTGAGCAGTTCTTC.